The rows below give T cell receptor beta chains drawn from one sample of a study of shared clonotypes between healthy human individuals. The method was immunoSEQ multiplex PCR; TCRdb's version includes in-frame clones alone and lacks a portion of them. This sample has 1.5 million to 2.5 million clones, with approximately 94% found just once. The sample comprised naive CD8+ T cells sorted from blood. The receptors derive from a young man in good health. Both conserved end residues are part of each CDR3. D genes are given only for firm matches. Clone size appears in some rows only: once, few, many, or a class for an expanded clone.

CDR3nt: TGCAGCGTTGAGGGCGCTCCCCGCGAGCAGTTCTTC
CDR3aa: CSVEGAPREQFF
v_gene: TRBV29-1
d_gene: .
abundance: .
j_gene: TRBJ2-1

CDR3nt: TGTGCCAGTGGGGACAGGCTAAAAAACATTCAGTACTTC
CDR3aa: CASGDRLKNIQYF
v_gene: TRBV7-9
d_gene: TRBD1
abundance: .
j_gene: TRBJ2-4

CDR3nt: TGTGCCAGCAGGGACGGTGCGCTGAACACTGAAGCTTTCTTT
CDR3aa: CASRDGALNTEAFF
v_gene: TRBV27
d_gene: .
abundance: .
j_gene: TRBJ1-1

CDR3nt: TGTGCCAGCAGCGCGGCAGGGTCGGAGACCCAGTACTTC
CDR3aa: CASSAAGSETQYF
v_gene: TRBV11-2
d_gene: .
abundance: .
j_gene: TRBJ2-5

CDR3nt: TGTGCCAGCAGCTCGGGACTAGCGGGGAGCACAGATACGCAGTATTTT
CDR3aa: CASSSGLAGSTDTQYF
v_gene: TRBV5-8
d_gene: TRBD2
abundance: .
j_gene: TRBJ2-3

CDR3nt: TGTGCCAGCAGTTCGCAGGGGAGGATCTACGAGCAGTACTTC
CDR3aa: CASSSQGRIYEQYF
v_gene: TRBV6-5
d_gene: .
abundance: .
j_gene: TRBJ2-7

CDR3nt: TGTGCCACCAGCAGAGGGACTAGCTTTAGAGATACGCAGTATTTT
CDR3aa: CATSRGTSFRDTQYF
v_gene: TRBV15
d_gene: TRBD2
abundance: .
j_gene: TRBJ2-3

CDR3nt: TGTGCCAGCAGCTTAGCTTCGGCAGGTCAGGCAATCTACGAGCAGTACTTC
CDR3aa: CASSLASAGQAIYEQYF
v_gene: TRBV7-9
d_gene: .
abundance: .
j_gene: TRBJ2-7

CDR3nt: TGTGCCAGCAGCTCAGGAGCGGGCGGGATGGAGACCCAGTACTTC
CDR3aa: CASSSGAGGMETQYF
v_gene: TRBV11-2
d_gene: .
abundance: .
j_gene: TRBJ2-5

CDR3nt: TGTGCCAGCAGGGATCTAGCGGGGACGGGCAATGAGCAGTTCTTC
CDR3aa: CASRDLAGTGNEQFF
v_gene: TRBV6-1
d_gene: TRBD2
abundance: once
j_gene: TRBJ2-1

CDR3nt: TGTGCCAGCAGCAACCCGACAGAGAGCACAGATACGCAGTATTTT
CDR3aa: CASSNPTESTDTQYF
v_gene: TRBV6-5
d_gene: .
abundance: .
j_gene: TRBJ2-3

CDR3nt: TGCGCCAGCAGCCACTTGTCCGGACAGGAGATTTATGGCTACACCTTC
CDR3aa: CASSHLSGQEIYGYTF
v_gene: TRBV4-1
d_gene: TRBD1
abundance: .
j_gene: TRBJ1-2

CDR3nt: TGTGCCAGCAGCGTTACAGGGGGGATTAACTATGGCTACACCTTC
CDR3aa: CASSVTGGINYGYTF
v_gene: TRBV9
d_gene: TRBD1
abundance: once
j_gene: TRBJ1-2

CDR3nt: TGTGCCAGTAGCCTCTCGACAGGTTATGCCGGCAATCAGCCCCAGCATTTT
CDR3aa: CASSLSTGYAGNQPQHF
v_gene: TRBV19
d_gene: .
abundance: .
j_gene: TRBJ1-5

CDR3nt: TGCGCCAGCAGCCAAGATCTTTACGAGCAGTACTTC
CDR3aa: CASSQDLYEQYF
v_gene: TRBV4-1
d_gene: .
abundance: .
j_gene: TRBJ2-7

CDR3nt: TGCAGCGTATTCTTGAGCGAACCCACAGGGGACCTTAACTATGGCTACACCTTC
CDR3aa: CSVFLSEPTGDLNYGYTF
v_gene: TRBV29-1
d_gene: TRBD1
abundance: .
j_gene: TRBJ1-2

CDR3nt: TGCGCCAGCAGCTTGTCTTCCTACGAGCAGTACTTC
CDR3aa: CASSLSSYEQYF
v_gene: TRBV5-1
d_gene: .
abundance: .
j_gene: TRBJ2-7

CDR3nt: TGTGCCAGCAGCTTGGAGTTTGACAGGGAGGAGACCCAGTACTTC
CDR3aa: CASSLEFDREETQYF
v_gene: TRBV5-8
d_gene: TRBD1
abundance: .
j_gene: TRBJ2-5